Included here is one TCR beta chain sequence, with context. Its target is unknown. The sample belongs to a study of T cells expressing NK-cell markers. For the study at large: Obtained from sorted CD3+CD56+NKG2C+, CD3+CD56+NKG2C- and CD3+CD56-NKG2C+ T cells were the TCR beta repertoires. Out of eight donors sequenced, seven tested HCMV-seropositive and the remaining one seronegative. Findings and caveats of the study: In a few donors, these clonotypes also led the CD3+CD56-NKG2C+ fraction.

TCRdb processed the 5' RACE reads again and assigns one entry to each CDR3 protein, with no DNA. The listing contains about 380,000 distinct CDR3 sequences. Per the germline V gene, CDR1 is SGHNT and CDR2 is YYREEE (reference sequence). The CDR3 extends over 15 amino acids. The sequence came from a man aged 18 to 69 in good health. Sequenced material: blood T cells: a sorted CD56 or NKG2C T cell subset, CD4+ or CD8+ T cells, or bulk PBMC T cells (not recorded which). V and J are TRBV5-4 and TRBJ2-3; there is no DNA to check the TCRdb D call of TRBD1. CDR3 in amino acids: CASSRTSLSTDTQYF.